This T cell receptor (beta chain) stems from a study of blood T cells in healthy people across ages. The V end lost 3 bases, the J end lost 5 bases, and 8 bases lay between the germline ends. CDR1 and CDR2 (germline): SGDLS, YYNGEE. This CDR3 has 13 amino acids. Then a second PCR, running about 6 to 11 cycles, was carried out with a sample-barcoded 5' primer and a J-beta primer mix. In TCRdb, the 5' RACE reads were re-called with MiXCR into one record per CDR3 protein. The table shows over 950,000 distinct CDR3 sequences, with 51% occurring only once. The chain has TRBV9 and TRBJ2-2, with D unresolved. Sequencing was performed on blood. This sequence was found in a woman aged 55-70 years in good health. CDR3 bases: TGTGCCAGCAGCGCAGGACCGACCGGGGAGCTGTTTTTT. Amino acids: CASSAGPTGELFF. Drawing the rest from reference TRBV9 and TRBJ2-2, the complete variable domain is DSGVTQTPKHLITATGQRVTLRCSPRSGDLSVYWYQQSLDQGLQFLIQYYNGEERAKGNILERFSAQQFPDLHSELNLSSLELGDSALYFCASSAGPTGELFFGEGSRLTVL.